The 24 T cell receptor beta chains below come from one sample, sequenced in a study of beta chain features in type 1 diabetes (dated by TCRdb to the late 2010s). The protocol used for the library was the immunoSEQ multiplex PCR assay. The entire isolated RNA was reverse transcribed using the High Capacity cDNA Reverse Transcription Kit, and thus expressed TCRB transcripts were sequenced. Drawn from immuneACCESS, this table holds only the in-frame rearrangements with V and J called that TCRdb kept. Clones are partly lost; checked studies trace under half to an unresolved V gene and leave the rest unexplained. Here the sample has about 340,000 clones; 9.3% occur a single time. The top ten clonotypes cover roughly 1% of the sample. The research as a whole found: Type 1 diabetes patients showed a moderate but significant shortening of TCRB CDR3 length in all four CD4+ subsets.

The antigens for these receptors are not known. The sample was central memory CD4+ T cells from blood. The receptors come from a young man with type 1 diabetes.

The rearrangement links TRBV5-1 to TRBJ2-1, with 8 bases aligning to TRBD1. The V segment lost 0 bases and the J segment 2 bases; nucleotides outside the gene matches: 1. CDR3 length: 15 residues. The germline gives CDR1 SGHRS, CDR2 YFSETQ. CDR3 coding DNA: TGCGCCAGCAGCTTGGCGACAGGGGCCTACAATGAGCAGTTCTTC. Translation: CASSLATGAYNEQFF.

V and J are TRBV25-1 and TRBJ2-3; no clear D gene. The CDR3 is 11 amino acids. Germline CDR1 and CDR2: MGHDK and SYGVNS. V shed 6 bases and J shed 3 bases, with 4 bases lying between them. CDR3 DNA sequence: TGTGCCAGCAGAAGGACAGATACGCAGTATTTT. Its translation: CASRRTDTQYF.

This clone has just a few counts. The chain recombines TRBV13 with TRBJ2-5, with D unresolved. CDR3 length: 11 residues. CDR1 is PRHDT and CDR2 is FYEKMQ in the germline V gene (reference sequence). V lost 2 bases to trimming and J lost 5 bases, with 3 bases between them. CDR3: CASSLTETQYF. CDR3 in DNA: TGTGCCAGCAGCTTAACGGAGACCCAGTACTTC.

This chain connects TRBV4-3 to TRBJ1-5; D is ambiguous. The germline gives CDR1 LGHNA, CDR2 YSLEER. The CDR3 sequence is 14 residues long. Trimming stripped 3 bases from V and 0 bases from J, with 6 bases between. The CDR3 loop is CASSHGTSNQPQHF. Written as DNA, the CDR3 is TGCGCCAGCAGCCATGGCACTAGCAATCAGCCCCAGCATTTT.

This clone was counted between two and nine times. The J gene is TRBJ1-4, the V gene TRBV19; 7 nucleotides line up with TRBD1. The CDR3 loop spans 15 amino acids. The V gene's germline CDR1 is LNHDA and CDR2 SQIVND (reference sequence). Trimming removed 4 bases from V and 7 bases from J; junction bases left unmatched: 9. CDR3 sequence (DNA): TGTGCCAGTAGTACCGACAGGGTCGAGGCTGAAAAACTGTTTTTT. Protein product: CASSTDRVEAEKLFF.

V gene TRBV19 combines with J gene TRBJ2-1, with a tentative D call TRBD1 (6 bases). Germline assignment: CDR1 LNHDA and CDR2 SQIVND (reference sequence). The V end was cut by 3 bases, the J end by 10 bases, with 13 bases between. CDR3 length: 13 amino acids. CDR3 DNA sequence: TGTGCCAGTAGTATTTCAGGGGAAGGGGAGCAGTTCTTC. Amino acids: CASSISGEGEQFF.

This clone appeared a few times. This sequence joins TRBV11-2 and TRBJ2-1; TRBD1 might be the D (6 bases). V was cut by 4 bases and J by 3 bases, with 7 bases left in between. This CDR3 has 13 residues. Germline CDR1 SGHAT, CDR2 FQNNGV. The CDR3, as DNA: TGTGCCAGCAGCTCGGGACACTACAATGAGCAGTTCTTC. This translates into CASSSGHYNEQFF.

The rearrangement uses TRBV29-1 and TRBJ1-5, with D possibly matching TRBD1 (5 bases). Per germline, CDR1 SQVTM and CDR2 ANQGSEA. The V gene lost 4 bases and the J gene lost 5 bases, with 15 bases spanning the gap. The CDR3 covers 14 residues. The CDR3 spells CSVADSADDQPQHF. CDR3 DNA sequence: TGCAGCGTTGCCGACAGCGCCGACGATCAGCCCCAGCATTTT.

This clone has a handful of counts. This chain joins TRBV7-2 and TRBJ2-3, with 7 nucleotides matching TRBD2. The length of the CDR3 is 16 residues. Germline V gene data show CDR1 as SGHTA and CDR2 as FQGNSA. V trimming: 3 bases; J trimming: 0 bases; junction bases outside the gene matches: 6. The CDR3 sequence is CASSLGPAGSTDTQYF. CDR3 sequence (DNA): TGTGCCAGCAGCTTGGGTCCAGCGGGGAGCACAGATACGCAGTATTTT. Combining the CDR3 with reference TRBV7-2 and TRBJ2-3 gives the whole variable domain GAGVSQSPSNKVTEKGKDVELRCDPISGHTALYWYRQSLGQGLEFLIYFQGNSAPDKSGLPSDRFSAERTGGSVSTLTIQRTQQEDSAVYLCASSLGPAGSTDTQYFGPGTRLTVL.

This clone was detected a few times. CDR3 nucleotide sequence: TGTGCCACCAGCAAAGGACCGCAGGACCTAAAAGCTTTCTTT. Protein: CATSKGPQDLKAFF. V gene TRBV15 combines with J gene TRBJ1-1; D unresolved. CDR1 and CDR2 (germline): LNHNV, YYDKDF (reference sequence). CDR3 length: 14 residues. The V end was cut by 4 bases, the J end by 9 bases, with 18 bases between.

This clone was observed a few times. This chain's CDR3 is CASSFSRAAFF. The CDR3 DNA follows: TGTGCCAGCAGTTTCTCCAGGGCCGCTTTCTTT. This chain links TRBV28 with TRBJ1-1; D perhaps matches TRBD1 (5 bases). Looked up from germline, CDR1 is MDHEN and CDR2 is SYDVKM. The CDR3 length is 11 residues. The ends were cut back, 3 bases at V and 11 bases at J, with 10 bases in the middle.

This clone was seen a few times. The chain recombines TRBV29-1 with TRBJ2-5; tentative D call: TRBD2 (7 bases). V shed 1 base and J shed 7 bases, with 16 bases lying between them. The CDR3 contains 14 residues. Germline CDR1 and CDR2: SQVTM and ANQGSEA. CDR3 in DNA: TGCAGCGTTGAAGGAGTTCGGGGGGCAGTGACCCAGTACTTC. It encodes CSVEGVRGAVTQYF.

This clone appeared a few times. The CDR3: CASSYSGSPGRQYF. In DNA, the CDR3 is TGTGCCAGCAGTTACTCAGGGTCACCTGGGAGGCAGTACTTC. The chain uses TRBV6-5 and TRBJ2-7, with D possibly TRBD2 on 5 matching bases. CDR3 size: 14 residues. Germline loops: CDR1 MNHEY, CDR2 SVGAGI. V shed 0 bases and J shed 9 bases, with 15 bases lying between them.

The J gene is TRBJ2-3, the V gene TRBV7-2, with 10 bases fitting TRBD2. The CDR3 consists of 17 residues. The germline V gene encodes CDR1 SGHTA and CDR2 FQGNSA. J gave up 6 bases and V 1 base, and 10 bases lay outside the gene matches. CDR3 sequence (DNA): TGTGCCAGCAGCTTAGGGCCAGCGGGGGGGCCAAAGGATACGCAGTATTTT. Translating it yields CASSLGPAGGPKDTQYF.

Ten or more counts support this clone. The chain combines TRBV27 with TRBJ2-5; 12 bases agree with TRBD2. The trim removed 8 bases at V and 3 bases at J, leaving 7 bases unmatched. Per the germline V gene, CDR1 is MNHEY and CDR2 is SMNVEV (reference sequence). This CDR3 contains 15 residues. CDR3 loop: CASRTTSGGKETQYF. In DNA form, the CDR3 reads TGTGCCAGCCGAACGACTAGCGGGGGAAAAGAGACCCAGTACTTC.

This clone came up a few times. The chain couples TRBV10-1 to TRBJ2-3; D call uncertain. Germline CDR1 reads WNHNN; CDR2 reads SYGVQD (reference sequence). The CDR3 runs to 14 residues. V was clipped by 1 base and J by 6 bases, with 11 bases between them. The CDR3 DNA reads TGCGCCAGCAGTGAGTACTACTCGCGGGATACGCAGTATTTT. This gives the protein CASSEYYSRDTQYF.

This clone has a handful of counts. The chain is built from TRBV7-8 and TRBJ2-3; D may be TRBD1 (6 bases). The CDR3 has 15 amino acids. CDR1 and CDR2 from the germline V gene are SGHVS and FQNEAQ. The ends were cut back, 1 base at V and 1 base at J, with 9 bases in the middle. In DNA, the CDR3 is TGTGCCAGCAGCTTAGGGGGGCTGGGCACAGATACGCAGTATTTT. Translated, it gives CASSLGGLGTDTQYF.

This clone showed up just a few times. The chain has TRBV7-2 and TRBJ2-5; D assignment may be TRBD1 or TRBD2 (5 bases each). The CDR3 is 15 amino acids. CDR1 and CDR2 (germline): SGHTA, FQGNSA. V lost 1 base to trimming and J lost 3 bases, with 12 bases between them. CDR3 sequence: CASSLVPGAEETQYF. For the CDR3, the DNA is TGTGCCAGCAGCTTAGTCCCCGGGGCGGAAGAGACCCAGTACTTC.

Notes on this clone: This sample includes further DNA sequences coding for the same CDR3. V usage is TRBV18 and J usage is TRBJ2-7; D is perhaps TRBD1 or TRBD2 (5 bases each). From germline, CDR1 is KGHSH and CDR2 LQKENI. The CDR3 consists of 14 residues. V lost 3 bases and J 4 bases, leaving 13 bases between the germline ends. The chain's CDR3 is CASSPRQGVYEQYF. The CDR3 DNA reads TGTGCCAGCTCACCGCGGCAGGGAGTTTACGAGCAGTACTTC.

In this sample, this clone turned up a few times. This chain connects TRBV29-1 to TRBJ2-1; D is unclear. CDR3 size: 12 residues. V was cut by 7 bases and J by 8 bases, with 15 bases left in between. Germline V CDR1 and CDR2: SQVTM, ANQGSEA. In DNA, the CDR3 is TGCAGCGGTGTCCCCCCAGGCGATGAGCAGTTCTTC. Amino acids: CSGVPPGDEQFF.

The chain carries TRBV7-2 and TRBJ2-7; D is ambiguous. There are 13 residues in the CDR3. In germline, CDR1 is SGHTA, CDR2 FQGNSA. The V and J ends lost 6 bases and 2 bases respectively, with 11 bases between them. CDR3 bases: TGTGCCAGCAGTCATACACTGACCTACGAGCAGTACTTC. Translation: CASSHTLTYEQYF.

This clone was seen more than once but under ten times. The chain recombines TRBV7-2 with TRBJ2-5; D possibly corresponds to TRBD1 (5 bases). Germline V lookup: CDR1 SGHTA, CDR2 FQGNSA. Trimming cost V 5 bases and J 2 bases, with 18 bases left between them. The CDR3 extends over 16 amino acids. DNA for the CDR3: TGTGCCAGCAGCCTAGGGCCCCCAGGGATTCAAGAGACCCAGTACTTC. It specifies CASSLGPPGIQETQYF.

There are a few counts of this clone. The chain uses TRBV9 and TRBJ1-3; TRBD1 agrees at 7 bases. This CDR3 is built from 16 residues. V shed 0 bases, J shed 4 bases, and the junction held 7 bases outside the gene matches. The germline gives CDR1 SGDLS, CDR2 YYNGEE. CDR3 in amino acids: CASSVGEGAEGNTIYF. CDR3 bases: TGTGCCAGCAGCGTAGGAGAGGGGGCGGAAGGAAACACCATATATTTT.

This clone has just a few counts. The chain links TRBV4-1 to TRBJ2-3; D is uncertain. V was trimmed by 4 bases and J by 6 bases, leaving 11 bases between them. The germline V gene has CDR1 MGHRA and CDR2 YSYEKL. This CDR3 spans 13 amino acids. In DNA form, the CDR3 reads TGCGCCAGCAGCCTCGGACCCGGCGATACGCAGTATTTT. Protein sequence: CASSLGPGDTQYF.